These 27 T cell receptor beta chains were sequenced from one sample in a study of post-analysis software for immune sequencing data. Prepared TCR beta cDNA libraries contained unique molecular identifiers. TCRdb called the PCR reads again in MiXCR, with one record for every CDR3 protein. The profile shows 150,000 or so distinct CDR3 sequences, 35% to 40% of them singletons. The sequences come from blood, collected after autologous hematopoietic stem cell transplantation. Receptors were obtained from a girl under 18 with multiple sclerosis.

The V call is TRBV6-5, the J call TRBJ2-7; a possible D gene is TRBD1 (6 bases). The CDR3 has 15 amino acids. Trimming took 3 bases from V and 0 from J, leaving 12 bases between them. Germline V CDR1 and CDR2: MNHEY, SVGAGI. DNA for the CDR3: TGTGCCAGCAGTTATAACAGGGCAAGCTCCTACGAGCAGTACTTC. Translated: CASSYNRASSYEQYF.

This sequence joins TRBV4-1 and TRBJ2-1; D is possibly TRBD1 (6 bases). The germline V and J ends were trimmed by 6 bases and 0 bases, with 12 bases remaining between them. This CDR3 comprises 15 residues. CDR1 is MGHRA and CDR2 is YSYEKL in the germline V gene. CDR3 sequence (DNA): TGCGCCAGCAGAGGAAGGGACAACTCCTACAATGAGCAGTTCTTC. Its translation: CASRGRDNSYNEQFF.

The chain is built from TRBV20-1 and TRBJ2-5; maybe TRBD2 (5 bases). This CDR3 has 16 amino acids. Between the trimmed V and J ends, which lost 4 bases and 5 bases, there was a span of 23 bases. The V gene's germline CDR1 is DFQATT and CDR2 SNEGSKA (reference sequence). CDR3 region: CSATRPGGPRDETQYF. The CDR3 DNA is TGCAGTGCTACCCGCCCTGGCGGCCCGAGGGATGAGACCCAGTACTTC.

The chain recombines TRBV7-9 with TRBJ1-1; possibly TRBD1 for D (5 bases). CDR1 and CDR2 (germline): SEHNR, FQNEAQ (reference sequence). The germline V and J ends were trimmed by 5 bases and 2 bases, with 18 bases remaining between them. CDR3 length: 16 amino acids. This CDR3 is CASSPPRGWNNTEAFF. In DNA, the CDR3 is TGTGCCAGCAGCCCGCCGCGGGGGTGGAATAACACTGAAGCTTTCTTT. Filled out from reference TRBV7-9 and TRBJ1-1, the complete variable domain reads DTGVSQNPRHKITKRGQNVTFRCDPISEHNRLYWYRQTLGQGPEFLTYFQNEAQLEKSRLLSDRFSAERPKGSFSTLEIQRTEQGDSAMYLCASSPPRGWNNTEAFFGQGTRLTVV.

The chain has TRBV7-2 and TRBJ2-5, with D unresolved. The germline V gene encodes CDR1 SGHTA and CDR2 FQGNSA. V lost 8 bases and J lost 3, with 16 bases in between. The CDR3 is made up of 14 amino acids. The CDR3 protein is CASALWSVEETQYF. The CDR3 region has the DNA TGTGCCAGCGCCCTCTGGTCTGTGGAAGAGACCCAGTACTTC.

This chain links TRBV10-3 with TRBJ2-6; D call uncertain. Germline V gene lookup returns CDR1 ENHRY and CDR2 SYGVKD. V lost 7 bases and J 2 bases, leaving 18 bases between the germline ends. This CDR3 region has 17 residues. The CDR3 DNA sequence: TGTGCCATCACCATGGCCGCTTTCCGGCCTGGGGCCAACGTCCTGACTTTC. Its protein product is CAITMAAFRPGANVLTF.

This clonotype was picked up many times. The chain links TRBV20-1 to TRBJ1-2, with 8 bases identical to TRBD1. Per germline, CDR1 DFQATT and CDR2 SNEGSKA (reference sequence). There are 14 residues in the CDR3. V dropped 5 bases and J dropped 4; count of bases not matched to a gene: 9. In DNA form, the CDR3 reads TGCAGTGCTCTAGACAGGGGAATTAGCTATGGCTACACCTTC. This gives the protein CSALDRGISYGYTF.

This sequence joins TRBV6-1 and TRBJ2-3, with D possibly being TRBD2 (6 bases). Deletions cut 2 bases from V and 5 bases from J, with 14 bases between. The CDR3 loop spans 15 amino acids. CDR1 is MNHNS and CDR2 is SASEGT in the germline V gene. CDR3 nucleotide sequence: TGTGCCAGCAGTGAATTCGGGGGAGAAGGAGATACGCAGTATTTT. Amino acids: CASSEFGGEGDTQYF.

This clonotype showed up just a few times. The chain couples TRBV7-6 to TRBJ2-1; the D is unclear. V was trimmed by 1 base and J by 2 bases, leaving 9 bases between them. The CDR3 is 15 residues long. Germline V gives CDR1 SGHVS, CDR2 FNYEAQ. The CDR3 DNA reads TGTGCCAGCAGCTTAGGCCCCTGGGCCTACAATGAGCAGTTCTTC. Translating gives CASSLGPWAYNEQFF. Together with reference TRBV7-6 and TRBJ2-1, the CDR3 gives the full variable domain: GAGVSQSPRYKVTKRGQDVALRCDPISGHVSLYWYRQALGQGPEFLTYFNYEAQQDKSGLPNDRFSAERPEGSISTLTIQRTEQRDSAMYRCASSLGPWAYNEQFFGPGTRLTVL.

The chain combines TRBV24-1 with TRBJ2-7, with 7 positions matching TRBD1. The V gene's germline CDR1 is KGHDR and CDR2 SFDVKD. With 3 bases clipped from V and 5 bases from J, the junction kept 12 bases outside the gene matches. This CDR3 has 16 residues. The CDR3 loop is CATSDRETTGTDEQYF. In DNA, the CDR3 is TGTGCCACCAGTGATAGGGAAACGACAGGGACCGACGAGCAGTACTTC.

The rearrangement uses TRBV6-6 and TRBJ1-2; D call uncertain. The CDR3 totals 14 residues. The V end lost 2 bases, the J end lost 1 base, and 8 bases lay between the germline ends. The germline CDR1 and CDR2 sequences are MNHNY and SVGAGI (reference sequence). The CDR3 bases are TGTGCCAGCAGTTACGGAGGCGATAACTATGGCTACACCTTC. It is translated as CASSYGGDNYGYTF.

The chain is built from TRBV20-1 and TRBJ2-7, with 7 nucleotides matching TRBD2. Germline V lookup: CDR1 DFQATT, CDR2 SNEGSKA (reference sequence). The CDR3 runs to 16 residues. The ends lost 5 bases at V and 0 bases at J; junction bases unmatched: 13. The CDR3 spells CSALPPGAGNSYEQYF. In DNA, the CDR3 is TGCAGTGCTCTCCCTCCGGGAGCGGGGAACTCCTACGAGCAGTACTTC.

This rearrangement joins TRBV6-6 to TRBJ1-4; perhaps TRBD1 as D (6 bases). V shed 4 bases and J shed 5 bases, with 17 bases lying between them. Germline assignment: CDR1 MNHNY and CDR2 SVGAGI (reference sequence). The CDR3 sequence is 16 residues long. CDR3 nucleotides: TGTGCCAGCAGTTCCGGAAACCGGGGGCACAATGAAAAACTGTTTTTT. It translates to CASSSGNRGHNEKLFF.

The V gene is TRBV19, the J gene TRBJ2-7; 11 bases match TRBD2. The CDR3 extends over 15 amino acids. Per the germline V gene, CDR1 is LNHDA and CDR2 is SQIVND (reference sequence). V trimming: 4 bases; J trimming: 6 bases; junction bases outside the gene matches: 8. The CDR3 loop reads CASSTQTSGIAEQYF. The CDR3 DNA reads TGTGCCAGTAGTACTCAGACTAGCGGGATCGCCGAGCAGTACTTC.

This clonotype came up a few times. J is TRBJ2-5 and V is TRBV7-2; TRBD2 matches at 10 bases. After removal of 8 bases from V and 1 base from J, the junction contained 4 bases not matched to a gene. The CDR3 has 14 amino acids. Germline lookup yields CDR1 SGHTA and CDR2 FQGNSA. CDR3 loop: CASGWTSGQETQYF. As DNA, the CDR3 is TGTGCCAGCGGGTGGACTAGCGGCCAAGAGACCCAGTACTTC.

As to this clonotype: The junction does not match germline at one end; this may be a read error. The chain couples TRBV24-1 to TRBJ2-1; the match to TRBD2 covers 8 bases. The CDR3 sequence is 18 residues long. Germline V gene lookup returns CDR1 KGHDR and CDR2 SFDVKD. The CDR3 spells CATSGPLAGRASYNGQFF. In DNA form, the CDR3 reads TGTGCCACCAGTGGCCCCTTAGCGGGAAGGGCCTCCTACAATGGGCAGTTCTTC.

V gene TRBV25-1 combines with J gene TRBJ2-3; possible D gene TRBD2, 6 bases. This CDR3 is built from 15 residues. Germline V lookup: CDR1 MGHDK, CDR2 SYGVNS. V dropped 1 base and J dropped 7 bases, with 15 bases sitting between them. Written as DNA, the CDR3 is TGTGCCAGCAGTGAATCGGAGGGATGGGGGTATACGCAGTATTTT. Amino acids: CASSESEGWGYTQYF.

This clonotype was found a few times. V and J are TRBV7-2 and TRBJ2-2; D remains ambiguous. V was shortened by 2 bases and J by 2 bases, with 6 bases between the two germline ends. This CDR3 comprises 14 residues. Germline CDR1 is SGHTA and CDR2 is FQGNSA. The DNA for the CDR3 is TGTGCCAGCAGCTTAATTCCAAACACCGGGGAGCTGTTTTTT. Translating it yields CASSLIPNTGELFF.

This clonotype was counted a single time. The chain carries TRBV2 and TRBJ2-5, with D uncertain. The length of the CDR3 is 14 residues. V gave up 7 bases and J gave up 2 bases, with 14 bases separating them. The germline CDR1 and CDR2 sequences are SNHLY and FYNNEI. CDR3 region: CASTGSDSQETQYF. The CDR3 DNA reads TGTGCCAGCACCGGCAGCGATTCACAAGAGACCCAGTACTTC.

This clonotype has a handful of counts. The J gene is TRBJ2-5, the V gene TRBV5-6; 7 nucleotides line up with TRBD1. The CDR3 totals 15 residues. After removal of 0 bases from V and 5 bases from J, the junction contained 7 bases not matched to a gene. The germline V gene has CDR1 SGHDT and CDR2 YYEEEE. CDR3 coding DNA: TGTGCCAGCAGCTTGGACCAGACAGGGATGGAGACCCAGTACTTC. It is translated as CASSLDQTGMETQYF. Full variable domain (rest looked up from reference TRBV5-6 and TRBJ2-5): DAGVTQSPTHLIKTRGQQVTLRCSPKSGHDTVSWYQQALGQGPQFIFQYYEEEERQRGNFPDRFSGHQFPNYSSELNVNALLLGDSALYLCASSLDQTGMETQYFGPGTRLLVL.

This chain joins TRBV2 and TRBJ2-3, with 7 bases lining up with TRBD2. The CDR3 length is 18 residues. From germline, CDR1 is SNHLY and CDR2 FYNNEI. The ends lost 2 bases at V and 5 bases at J; junction bases unmatched: 16. CDR3 loop: CASSELVLVGGRGDTQYF. The CDR3 DNA follows: TGTGCCAGCAGTGAACTAGTTCTAGTGGGAGGGCGGGGAGATACGCAGTATTTT.

The chain employs TRBV7-9 and TRBJ2-7; tentatively, D is TRBD1 (5 bases). Germline loops: CDR1 SEHNR, CDR2 FQNEAQ (reference sequence). This CDR3 region has 12 residues. V gave up 3 bases and J gave up 6 bases, with 9 bases separating them. CDR3 in amino acids: CASSFERGEQYF. For the CDR3, the DNA is TGTGCCAGCAGCTTCGAAAGGGGCGAGCAGTACTTC. Full variable domain (missing parts from reference TRBV7-9 and TRBJ2-7): DTGVSQNPRHKITKRGQNVTFRCDPISEHNRLYWYRQTLGQGPEFLTYFQNEAQLEKSRLLSDRFSAERPKGSFSTLEIQRTEQGDSAMYLCASSFERGEQYFGPGTRLTVT.

The V gene is TRBV7-3, the J gene TRBJ2-3, with TRBD2 matching 11 bases. After removal of 4 bases from V and 1 base from J, the junction contained 4 bases not matched to a gene. The germline V gene encodes CDR1 SGHTA and CDR2 FQGTGA. CDR3 size: 16 residues. The CDR3 DNA is TGTGCCAGCAGCTCTCATAGCGGGAGGGGCACAGATACGCAGTATTTT. Encoded protein: CASSSHSGRGTDTQYF.

The chain carries TRBV6-9 and TRBJ2-7, with 9 bases aligning to TRBD1. CDR3 length: 17 amino acids. The V gene end was trimmed by 3 bases and the J gene end by 4 bases; junction bases not matched to a gene: 13. CDR1 is MNHGY, CDR2 SVAAGI, per germline. The CDR3: CASSYGLGTGYGYEQYF. The CDR3 region has the DNA TGTGCCAGCAGTTACGGACTTGGGACAGGGTATGGATACGAGCAGTACTTC.

This clonotype was recorded once. This CDR3 reads CSARDRWQGSTDTQYF. The CDR3 region has the DNA TGCAGTGCTAGAGATCGGTGGCAGGGTAGCACAGATACGCAGTATTTT. This chain joins TRBV20-1 and TRBJ2-3, with a tentative D call TRBD1 (5 bases). V was cut by 0 bases and J by 0 bases, with 13 bases left in between. Per germline, CDR1 DFQATT and CDR2 SNEGSKA (reference sequence). The CDR3 is made up of 16 amino acids.

This clonotype has only a few counts. This chain uses TRBV20-1 with TRBJ2-1; 10 bases are a match to TRBD1. Trimming removed 6 bases from V and 6 bases from J; junction bases left unmatched: 8. The CDR3 runs to 14 residues. The germline V gene encodes CDR1 DFQATT and CDR2 SNEGSKA (reference sequence). CDR3: CSAPTGGVFNEQFF. The CDR3, as DNA: TGCAGTGCCCCGACAGGGGGCGTTTTCAATGAGCAGTTCTTC.

The chain has TRBV12-3 or TRBV12-4 and TRBJ2-3; TRBD2 agrees at 9 bases. This CDR3 comprises 15 residues. V lost 5 bases, J lost 4 bases, and 7 bases stayed unmatched. CDR3 DNA sequence: TGTGCCAGCAGTCCCGGGACTAGCAGCGCAGATACGCAGTATTTT. The encoded protein is CASSPGTSSADTQYF.